Sequencing of this T cell receptor beta chain was carried out in a study of T cell changes during pregnancy in multiple sclerosis. Assay: immunoSEQ multiplex PCR; the TCRdb copy retains only in-frame clones and omits some. The sample has under 130,000 clones; about nine tenths are singletons. The V and J ends lost 6 bases and 10 bases respectively, with 19 bases between them. This CDR3 spans 15 amino acids. CDR1 MNHNY and CDR2 SVGAGI come from the germline V gene (reference sequence). The sequence derives from a female donor with multiple sclerosis, enrolled in a pregnancy study. The source was peripheral blood, collected after pregnancy. The rearrangement uses TRBV6-6 and TRBJ1-6; possibly TRBD1 for D (6 bases). CDR3 in DNA: TGTGCCAGCAGGCCCCAAGGGGGAGGGGGGTCACCCCTCCACTTT. It codes for CASRPQGGGGSPLHF.